This TCR beta chain was retrieved from a study of CD8+CD57+ T cells in acquired aplastic anemia. Study at large: Sorted CD4+ and CD8+ cells gave a mean 3.2 ug DNA, range roughly 0.19 to 30 ug.

TCR beta VDJ combinations and CDR3 sequences were profiled from genomic DNA. MiXCR, applied by TCRdb to the reads, yields one record per CDR3 protein. There are under 200,000 distinct CDR3 sequences in the sample; 40% to 60% occur only once, and 25% to 35% lies in the top ten. This clonotype was counted at least ten times. What it binds is unknown. CDR1 MGHRA and CDR2 YSYEKL come from the germline V gene. J lost 4 bases, V lost 8 bases, and 18 bases had no gene match. This CDR3 has 17 residues. Findings of the study overall: Comparison of patients with controls identified 25 to 30 shared CD8+ CDR3 sequences.

Flow cytometry had shown expanded CD8+CD57+ cells in the patients chosen for sequencing. Severe acquired aplastic anemia was the diagnosis recorded for all patients. At the time of blood sampling, patients had not yet received any therapy. The J gene is TRBJ2-5, the V gene TRBV4-1, with 8 bases that match TRBD2. The receptor's source is a human donor with aplastic anemia. The sample was sorted CD4+, CD8+, or CD8+CD57+ T cells (not recorded which) from PBMCs. The CDR3 sequence: CASSPGGGVDDPETQYF. The CDR3 DNA is TGCGCCAGCTCTCCGGGGGGGGGAGTCGACGACCCAGAGACCCAGTACTTC.